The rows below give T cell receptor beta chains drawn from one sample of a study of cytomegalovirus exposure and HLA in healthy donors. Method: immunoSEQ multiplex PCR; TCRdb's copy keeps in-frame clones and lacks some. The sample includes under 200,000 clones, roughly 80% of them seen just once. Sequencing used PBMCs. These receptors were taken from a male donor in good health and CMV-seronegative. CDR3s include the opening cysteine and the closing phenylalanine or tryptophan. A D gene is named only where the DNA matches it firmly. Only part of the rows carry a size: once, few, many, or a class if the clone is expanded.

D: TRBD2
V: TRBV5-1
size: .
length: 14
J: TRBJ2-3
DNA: TGCGCCAGCAGCTTAGCGGGAACGGGAGATACGCAGTATTTT
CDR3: CASSLAGTGDTQYF

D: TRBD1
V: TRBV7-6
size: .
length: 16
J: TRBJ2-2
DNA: TGTGCCAGCAGCCCCGGACCGGGACAGGGTACCGGGGAGCTGTTTTTT
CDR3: CASSPGPGQGTGELFF

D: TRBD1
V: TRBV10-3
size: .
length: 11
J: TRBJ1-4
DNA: TGTGCCAGCGGGGACAGGGAAAAACTGTTTTTT
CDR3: CASGDREKLFF

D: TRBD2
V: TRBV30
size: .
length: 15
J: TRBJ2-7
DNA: TGTGCCTGGAGTGTACTTAGCGGGAGACTCTCCGAGCAGTACTTC
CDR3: CAWSVLSGRLSEQYF

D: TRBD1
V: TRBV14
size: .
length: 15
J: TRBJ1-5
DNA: TGTGCCAGCAGAGCACCGGGACAGCGAAATCAGCCCCAGCATTTT
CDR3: CASRAPGQRNQPQHF

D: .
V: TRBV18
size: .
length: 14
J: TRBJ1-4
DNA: TGTGCCAGCTCACGGTTAGAAGGAGGGGAAAAACTGTTTTTT
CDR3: CASSRLEGGEKLFF

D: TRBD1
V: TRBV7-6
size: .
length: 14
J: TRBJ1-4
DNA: TGTGCCAGCAGCTCGGGACAGGGGAGTGAAAAACTGTTTTTT
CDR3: CASSSGQGSEKLFF

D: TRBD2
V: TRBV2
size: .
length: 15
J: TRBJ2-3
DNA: TGTGCCAGCAAACTCGGACTAGCGGGCACAGATACGCAGTATTTT
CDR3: CASKLGLAGTDTQYF

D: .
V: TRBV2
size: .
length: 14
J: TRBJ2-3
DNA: TGTGCCAGCAGGGCTAGCATTGGGGCAGATACGCAGTATTTT
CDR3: CASRASIGADTQYF

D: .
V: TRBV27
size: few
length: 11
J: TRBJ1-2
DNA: TGTGCCAGCTCAGGTTTAGACGGCTACACCTTC
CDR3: CASSGLDGYTF

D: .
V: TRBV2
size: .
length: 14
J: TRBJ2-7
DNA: TGTGCCAGCAGTGAACGGTACCCAAACTACGAGCAGTACTTC
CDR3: CASSERYPNYEQYF

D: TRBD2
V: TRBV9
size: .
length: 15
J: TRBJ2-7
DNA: TGTGCCAGCAGCCCTCAACTAGCGTTCTCGGACGAGCAGTACTTC
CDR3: CASSPQLAFSDEQYF

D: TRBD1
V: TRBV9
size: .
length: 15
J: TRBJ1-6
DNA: TGTGCCAGCAGCGCACAGGGGGGGGTGGATTCACCCCTCCACTTT
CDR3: CASSAQGGVDSPLHF

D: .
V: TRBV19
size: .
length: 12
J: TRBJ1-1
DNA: TGTGCCAGTAGTATCGCCGGTAGTGAAGCTTTCTTT
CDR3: CASSIAGSEAFF

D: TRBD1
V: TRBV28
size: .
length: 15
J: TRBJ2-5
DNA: TGTGCCAGCGGTTCCCGAGGGACAGGGCGAGGGACCCAGTACTTC
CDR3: CASGSRGTGRGTQYF

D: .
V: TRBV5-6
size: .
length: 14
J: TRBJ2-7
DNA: TGTGCCAGCCTCGTGACGGGGATATCCTACGAGCAGTACTTC
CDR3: CASLVTGISYEQYF

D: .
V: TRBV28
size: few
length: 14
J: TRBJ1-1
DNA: TGTGCCAGCAGTTTTTATGTCGGGAGTACTGAAGCTTTCTTT
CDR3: CASSFYVGSTEAFF

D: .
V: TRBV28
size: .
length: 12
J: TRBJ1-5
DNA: TGTGCCAGCAGTTTCTCAGATCAGCCCCAGCATTTT
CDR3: CASSFSDQPQHF

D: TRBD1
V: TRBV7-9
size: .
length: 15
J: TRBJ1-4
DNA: TGTGCCAGCAGCATAACCGGGACAGTGAATGAAAAACTGTTTTTT
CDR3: CASSITGTVNEKLFF

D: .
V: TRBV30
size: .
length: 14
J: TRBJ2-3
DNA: TGTGCCTGGAGTGTACACGGGAGCGGAGATACGCAGTATTTT
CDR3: CAWSVHGSGDTQYF

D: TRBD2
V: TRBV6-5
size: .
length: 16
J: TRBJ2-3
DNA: TGTGCCAGCAGTTACTCGACTAGCGGGAGTCTGGATACGCAGTATTTT
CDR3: CASSYSTSGSLDTQYF

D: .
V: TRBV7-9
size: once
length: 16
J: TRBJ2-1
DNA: TGTGCCAGCAGCCCCATCCTCCCAGGGCTAAACAATGAGCAGTTCTTC
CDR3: CASSPILPGLNNEQFF

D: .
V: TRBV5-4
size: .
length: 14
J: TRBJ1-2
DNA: TGTGCCAGCAGCTTTAACCCGGCCAGGGGTGGCTACACCTTC
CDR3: CASSFNPARGGYTF

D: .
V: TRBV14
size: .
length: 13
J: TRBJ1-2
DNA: TGTGCCAGCAGCCAAGATAGAGTCTATGGCTACACCTTC
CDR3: CASSQDRVYGYTF

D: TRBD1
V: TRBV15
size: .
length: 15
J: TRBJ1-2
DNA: TGTGCCACCAGCAGGGGGGGGACAGGGGGACCTGGCTACACCTTC
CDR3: CATSRGGTGGPGYTF

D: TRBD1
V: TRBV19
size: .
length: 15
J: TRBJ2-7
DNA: TGTGCCAGCCAGTATACAGGGACAGGACTCTACGAGCAGTACTTC
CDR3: CASQYTGTGLYEQYF

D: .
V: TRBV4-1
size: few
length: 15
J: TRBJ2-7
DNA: TGCGCCAGCAGCCAATCCCGGGCCGGACACTCGGAGCAGTACTTC
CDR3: CASSQSRAGHSEQYF

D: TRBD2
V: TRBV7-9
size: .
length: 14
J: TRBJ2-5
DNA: TGTGCCAGCAGCTTTGGGCGGGGGAGGGAGACCCAGTACTTC
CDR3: CASSFGRGRETQYF

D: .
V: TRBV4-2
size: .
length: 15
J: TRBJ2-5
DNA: TGTGCCAGCAGCCCCCTTTTAGTAGCGGAAGAGACCCAGTACTTC
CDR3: CASSPLLVAEETQYF

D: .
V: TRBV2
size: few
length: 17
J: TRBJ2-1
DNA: TGTGCCAGCAGGCCTCCCCCTAGCGCGGATTCCTACAATGAGCAGTTCTTC
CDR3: CASRPPPSADSYNEQFF

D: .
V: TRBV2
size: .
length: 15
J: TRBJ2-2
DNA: TGTGCCAGCAGTGAAGTCAGATCGGGCACCGGGGAGCTGTTTTTT
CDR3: CASSEVRSGTGELFF

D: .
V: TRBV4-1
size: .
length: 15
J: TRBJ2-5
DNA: TGCGCCAGCAGTCCACTACAGGGCACTCGAGAGACCCAGTACTTC
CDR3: CASSPLQGTRETQYF

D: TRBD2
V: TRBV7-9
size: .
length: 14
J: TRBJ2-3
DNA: TGTGCCAGCAGCTGGACTAGCGGGAGTGATACGCAGTATTTT
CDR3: CASSWTSGSDTQYF

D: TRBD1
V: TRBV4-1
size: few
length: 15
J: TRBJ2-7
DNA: TGCGCCAGCAGCCAAAACCGGGACAGGGATTACGAGCAGTACTTC
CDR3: CASSQNRDRDYEQYF

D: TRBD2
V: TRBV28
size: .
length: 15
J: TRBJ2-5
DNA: TGTGCCAGCAGTTTAATACTAGCGGGACAAGAGACCCAGTACTTC
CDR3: CASSLILAGQETQYF

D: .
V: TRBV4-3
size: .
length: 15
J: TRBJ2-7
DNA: TGCGCCAGCAGCTCCCCTTATATCAGGCAGCACGAGCAGTACTTC
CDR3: CASSSPYIRQHEQYF

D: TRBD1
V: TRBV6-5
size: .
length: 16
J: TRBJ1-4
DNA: TGTGCCAGCAGTTACGGGACAGGGGGCGCTTATGAAAAACTGTTTTTT
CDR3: CASSYGTGGAYEKLFF

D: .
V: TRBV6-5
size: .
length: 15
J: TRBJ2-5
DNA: TGTGCCAGCAGTCTAGGCGGGGGCGGGGTAGAGACCCAGTACTTC
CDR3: CASSLGGGGVETQYF

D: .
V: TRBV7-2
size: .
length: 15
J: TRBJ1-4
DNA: TGTGCCAGCAGCTTACGCCGCCAGGCTAATGAAAAACTGTTTTTT
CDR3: CASSLRRQANEKLFF

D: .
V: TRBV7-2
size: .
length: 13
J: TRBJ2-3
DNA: TGTGCCAGCAGCTTCAGGCTCACAGATACGCAGTATTTT
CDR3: CASSFRLTDTQYF

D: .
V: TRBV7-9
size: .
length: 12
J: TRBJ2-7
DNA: TGTGCCAGCAGCTCCGACACCTACGAGCAGTACTTC
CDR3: CASSSDTYEQYF

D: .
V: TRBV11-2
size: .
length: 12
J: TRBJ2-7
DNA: TGTGCCAGCAGCTTAGAAACGCGGGAGCAGTACTTC
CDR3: CASSLETREQYF

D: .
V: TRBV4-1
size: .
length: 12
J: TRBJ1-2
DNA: TGCGCCAGCAGCCTAGACAGCTATGGCTACACCTTC
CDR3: CASSLDSYGYTF

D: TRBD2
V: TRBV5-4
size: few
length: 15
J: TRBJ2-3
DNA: TGTGCCAGCAGCTTGGCGGGGGGTGGGGCTAATACGCAGTATTTT
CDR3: CASSLAGGGANTQYF

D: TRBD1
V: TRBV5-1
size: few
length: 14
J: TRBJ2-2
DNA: TGCGCCAGCAGCTTGGCTCCAGGGGGCGGGGAGCTGTTTTTT
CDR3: CASSLAPGGGELFF

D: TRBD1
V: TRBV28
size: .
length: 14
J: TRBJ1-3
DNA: TGTGCCAGCAGTCCCGGGACAGGGCTATACACCATATATTTT
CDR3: CASSPGTGLYTIYF

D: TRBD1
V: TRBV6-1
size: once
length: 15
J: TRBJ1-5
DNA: TGTGCCAGCAGTTCCCGGACAGGGGCAACTCAGCCCCAGCATTTT
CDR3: CASSSRTGATQPQHF

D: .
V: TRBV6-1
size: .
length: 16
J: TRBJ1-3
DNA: TGTGCCAGCAGTGAAAGAACAACAACCTCTGGAAACACCATATATTTT
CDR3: CASSERTTTSGNTIYF

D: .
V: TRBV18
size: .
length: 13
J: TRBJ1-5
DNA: TGTGCCAGCTCACCAGGGGAGAATCAGCCCCAGCATTTT
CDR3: CASSPGENQPQHF

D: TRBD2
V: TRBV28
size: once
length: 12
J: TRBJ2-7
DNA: TGTGCCAGCAGTCTTATTTGGGAGGGACAGTACTTC
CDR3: CASSLIWEGQYF

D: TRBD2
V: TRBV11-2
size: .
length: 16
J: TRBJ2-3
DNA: TGTGCCAGCAGCTTAGTCCTAGCGGGAGTCACAGATACGCAGTATTTT
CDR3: CASSLVLAGVTDTQYF

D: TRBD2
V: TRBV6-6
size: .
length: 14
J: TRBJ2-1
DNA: TGTGCCAGCAGCGAGCGGGGGGGCTACAATGAGCAGTTCTTC
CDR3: CASSERGGYNEQFF

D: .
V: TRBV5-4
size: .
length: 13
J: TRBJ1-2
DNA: TGTGCCAGCAGCCCCAAAGACGGAGCGAGCTACACCTTC
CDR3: CASSPKDGASYTF